This T cell receptor (beta chain) was sequenced during a study of blood T cell repertoires in COVID-19. Study details: Sites across the United States, Italy and Spain contributed samples from acute and convalescent COVID-19. T cells, B-cell-depleted T cells, or PBMCs provided the cDNA or gDNA that served as material.

Per the authors' pipeline: Nucleated cell number was recorded as an estimate derived from reference gene primer amplification. Sequenced by immunoSEQ multiplex PCR; TCRdb stores in-frame clones only, minus some. V and J calls and clone size follow that table, whereas D and trimming were derived from the DNA. There are 55,000 to 80,000 clones in the sample; 75% to 90% occur only once, and about 18% lies in the top ten. The length of the CDR3 is 15 residues. The V and J ends lost 2 bases and 7 bases respectively, with 18 bases between them. Germline CDR1 reads ENHRY; CDR2 reads SYGVKD. The TCR sequence derives from a woman aged 80 or older with acute or convalescent COVID-19. The J gene is TRBJ2-7, the V gene TRBV10-3, with D perhaps matching TRBD1 (6 bases). Specimen: peripheral blood. CDR3 residues: CAISEVQGRLGEQYF. The DNA for the CDR3 is TGTGCCATCAGTGAGGTTCAGGGGCGATTGGGGGAGCAGTACTTC.